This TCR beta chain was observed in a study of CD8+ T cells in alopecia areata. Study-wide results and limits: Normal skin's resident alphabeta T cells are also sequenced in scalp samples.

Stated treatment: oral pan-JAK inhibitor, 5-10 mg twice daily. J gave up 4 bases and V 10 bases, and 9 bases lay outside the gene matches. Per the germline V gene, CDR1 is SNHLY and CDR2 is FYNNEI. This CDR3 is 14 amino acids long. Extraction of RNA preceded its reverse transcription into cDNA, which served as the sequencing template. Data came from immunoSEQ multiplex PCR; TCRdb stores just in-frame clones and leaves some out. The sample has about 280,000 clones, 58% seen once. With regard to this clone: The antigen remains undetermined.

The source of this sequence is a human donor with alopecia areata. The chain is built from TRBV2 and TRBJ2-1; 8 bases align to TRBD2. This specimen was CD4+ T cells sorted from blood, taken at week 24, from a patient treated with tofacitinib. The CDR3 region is CATRGGGSYNEQFF. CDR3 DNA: TGTGCCACTAGGGGCGGGGGGAGTTACAATGAGCAGTTCTTC.